A selection of T cell receptor beta chains follows, all from one sample in a study of shared clonotypes between healthy human individuals. Repertoires were generated with immunoSEQ multiplex PCR, while TCRdb's copy carries only in-frame clones and drops some. The table lists a few million clones, under 97% of them singletons. Sample: naive CD4+ T cells sorted from blood. The receptors shown here come from a young man in good health. The CDR3 runs from the conserved cysteine through the conserved F or W. A clone size is listed for some rows: how often the clone was seen (once, few, many), or a class if it is expanded.

>TRBV5-1|.|TRBJ2-5
CASSPTGQETQYF
>TRBV29-1|.|TRBJ1-2
CSVENREGDYGYTF
>TRBV7-8|.|TRBJ2-7
CASSLAQLYEQYF
>TRBV6-5|once|TRBJ2-7
CASRRGLAYEQYF
>TRBV15|.|TRBJ2-1
CATSRDNNEQFF
>TRBV6-5|.|TRBJ2-3
CASSFGGQGAGDTQYF
>TRBV9|.|TRBJ1-1
CASSVGRADTEAFF
>TRBV6-5|.|TRBJ2-7
CASSYKLEPFYEQYF
>TRBV28|.|TRBJ2-1
CASSLAGVTNEQFF
>TRBV5-1|.|TRBJ2-1
CASSLIPDSYNEQFF
>TRBV30|.|TRBJ2-7
CAWSAGRADEQYF
>TRBV11-2|.|TRBJ2-1
CASSLNGGANNEQFF
>TRBV5-1|.|TRBJ1-1
CASSLDGRTNTEAFF
>TRBV5-1|.|TRBJ2-7
CASSLVAGISYEQYF
>TRBV9|.|TRBJ1-4
CASSGQGGVAEKLFF
>TRBV7-2|.|TRBJ2-2
CASRPKSATGELFF
>TRBV19|once|TRBJ2-6
CASSMDTTWAGANVLTF
>TRBV5-1|.|TRBJ1-4
CASSLSQGKEKLFF
>TRBV11-1|.|TRBJ2-7
CASSLAGISYEQYF
>TRBV7-7|.|TRBJ1-3
CASSLAATGSGNTIYF
>TRBV6-6|.|TRBJ2-4
CASSTGVAKNIQYF
>TRBV29-1|.|TRBJ1-1
CSVEGAGKNTEAFF
>TRBV6-6|.|TRBJ2-3
CASSYSEGAADTQYF
>TRBV29-1|.|TRBJ1-1
CSVVPNTEAFF
>TRBV10-2|once|TRBJ1-2
CASSEQTYGYTF
>TRBV7-9|.|TRBJ2-7
CASSRGLAGGRLLREQYF
>TRBV7-6|.|TRBJ1-1
CASSLQGPGRDTEAFF
>TRBV5-4|.|TRBJ1-1
CASSRQGRITEAFF
>TRBV10-3|.|TRBJ2-5
CAISESGTGGVKETQYF
>TRBV6-5|few|TRBJ2-7
CASSRLAGGYEQYF
>TRBV9|.|TRBJ2-7
CASSVGGGGLAQTQYF
>TRBV19|.|TRBJ1-2
CASSTGQGNYGYTF
>TRBV5-5|.|TRBJ1-1
CASSPAGGEEAFF
>TRBV2|.|TRBJ1-5
CASRGGTAGNQPQHF
>TRBV14|.|TRBJ2-2
CASSRGEAGELFF
>TRBV27|.|TRBJ1-4
CVPTGRGGTNEKLFF
>TRBV19|.|TRBJ2-1
CASSIGGWGVGSYNEQFF
>TRBV7-8|.|TRBJ2-7
CASSTRQGVSYEQYF
>TRBV2|once|TRBJ2-3
CASSEGAQQYF
>TRBV6-6|.|TRBJ1-1
CASSVYRTGRNTEAFF
>TRBV30|.|TRBJ2-3
CAWRGPSTDTQYF
>TRBV18|.|TRBJ2-3
CASSPFSGQGFTDTQYF
>TRBV7-2|.|TRBJ2-5
CASSPGLAGQTQYF